Presented here are 28 T cell receptor beta chains from one specimen sequenced in a study of molecular identifiers for immune sequencing clone quantification. TCRdb reprocessed the PCR reads with MiXCR, giving one entry per CDR3 protein. The profile shows more than 550,000 distinct CDR3 sequences, approximately 24% of them singletons. The specimen sequenced was naive CD8+ T cells from blood, with Jurkat cell RNA spiked in. The subset is: FACS-sorted CD8+CD4-CCR7+CD45RA+ naive T cells. Receptors were obtained from a human donor in good health. Some libraries in this study had Jurkat cell RNA spiked in.

This clonotype has just a few counts. The chain recombines TRBV5-1 with TRBJ1-1, with D hard to call. This CDR3 comprises 15 residues. Germline V gene sequence: CDR1 SGHRS, CDR2 YFSETQ. Trimming shortened V by 1 base and J by 5 bases, and 15 bases separated the two germline ends. CDR3 DNA: TGCGCCAGCAGCTTGCATCCATCGGGTGGGACTGAAGCTTTCTTT. Residues: CASSLHPSGGTEAFF.

This clonotype was counted many times. CDR3 loop: CASSPGRDSYEQYF. DNA of the CDR3: TGTGCCAGCAGCCCGGGACGGGATTCCTACGAGCAGTACTTC. The chain employs TRBV5-6 and TRBJ2-7, with D perhaps being TRBD1 or TRBD2 (5 bases each). This CDR3 comprises 14 residues. Trimming left V 4 bases short and J 1 base short, with 12 bases between. Germline assignment: CDR1 SGHDT and CDR2 YYEEEE.

This chain links TRBV28 with TRBJ2-7; 8 bases match TRBD2. V was clipped by 5 bases and J by 5 bases; unmatched bases: 11. The length of the CDR3 is 15 residues. Germline values: CDR1 MDHEN, CDR2 SYDVKM. The CDR3 loop reads CASSRLARVPHEQYF. CDR3 DNA: TGTGCCAGCAGTAGACTAGCGCGAGTTCCCCACGAGCAGTACTTC.

CDR3 coding DNA: TGTGCCACCAGTGATTTACGACAGGGCAAGGTCAGTGAGCAGTTCTTC. Translating gives CATSDLRQGKVSEQFF. The V call is TRBV24-1, the J call TRBJ2-1; TRBD1 matches at 7 bases. This CDR3 is built from 16 residues. V trimming: 1 base; J trimming: 9 bases; junction bases outside the gene matches: 11. The germline gives CDR1 KGHDR, CDR2 SFDVKD.

This clonotype turned up a few times. This chain joins TRBV11-2 and TRBJ1-5, with no clear D. Trimming removed 0 bases from V and 5 bases from J, with 5 bases in between. Germline CDR1 SGHAT, CDR2 FQNNGV. The CDR3 spans 13 residues. CDR3 nucleotides: TGTGCCAGCAGCTTAGACAGGTATCAGCCCCAGCATTTT. Its translation: CASSLDRYQPQHF.

As to this clonotype: A read error may be the cause here, since a much bigger clone is one base away. The V and J genes are TRBV29-1 and TRBJ2-3, with 11 bases matching TRBD2. In germline, CDR1 is SQVTM, CDR2 ANQGSEA. This CDR3 region has 17 residues. With 8 bases clipped from V and 3 bases from J, the junction kept 16 bases outside the gene matches. The CDR3 reads CSIVGVPGTSGTDTQYF. In nucleotides, the CDR3 is TGCAGCATTGTGGGGGTGCCCGGGACTAGCGGAACAGATACGCAGTATTTT.

To note about this clonotype: The CDR3 does not end in the conserved phenylalanine or tryptophan, so this is likely a read error. This chain connects TRBV27 to TRBJ1-5, with D maybe TRBD1 (5 bases). With 3 bases removed from V and 4 bases from J, the gap between germline ends came to 10 bases. This CDR3 has 14 residues. The germline gives CDR1 MNHEY, CDR2 SMNVEV (reference sequence). CDR3 protein: CASSLAGSNQPQHY. In DNA form, the CDR3 reads TGTGCCAGCAGTTTGGCAGGGAGTAATCAGCCCCAGCATTAT.

This clonotype occurred once. This chain's CDR3 is CASSLDLALQGPSGNTIYF. CDR3 DNA: TGTGCCAGCAGCTTAGATCTGGCCCTACAGGGTCCTTCTGGAAACACCATATATTTT. The chain uses TRBV11-2 and TRBJ1-3, with D perhaps TRBD1 (6 bases). The CDR3 is made up of 19 amino acids. Germline-derived CDR1 and CDR2 are SGHAT and FQNNGV. Trimming stripped 0 bases from V and 1 base from J, with 19 bases between.

This clonotype has just a few counts. This chain uses TRBV3-1 with TRBJ1-2; the D gene is possibly TRBD1 (6 bases). CDR1 LGHDT and CDR2 YNNKEL come from the germline V gene (reference sequence). Trimming shortened V by 1 base and J by 6 bases, and 21 bases separated the two germline ends. The CDR3 consists of 17 residues. CDR3 sequence reads: CASSQANRAPPQDGYTF. The CDR3 DNA is TGTGCCAGCAGCCAAGCAAACAGGGCCCCCCCACAAGATGGCTACACCTTC. The full variable domain, completed using reference TRBV3-1 and TRBJ1-2, is DTAVSQTPKYLVTQMGNDKSIKCEQNLGHDTMYWYKQDSKKFLKIMFSYNNKELIINETVPNRFSPKSPDKAHLNLHINSLELGDSAVYFCASSQANRAPPQDGYTFGSGTRLTVV.

This sequence joins TRBV24-1 and TRBJ1-5, with TRBD1 as a possible D gene (6 bases). Trimming cost V 2 bases and J 4 bases, with 8 bases left between them. The CDR3 has 14 amino acids. Germline V gene lookup returns CDR1 KGHDR and CDR2 SFDVKD. The CDR3 nucleotides read TGTGCCACCAGTGATTCACAGGGAAATCAGCCCCAGCATTTT. It codes for CATSDSQGNQPQHF.

There are a few counts of this clonotype. The chain employs TRBV20-1 and TRBJ2-1; 8 bases match TRBD1. V shed 6 bases, J shed 9 bases, and the junction held 16 bases outside the gene matches. Per the germline V gene, CDR1 is DFQATT and CDR2 is SNEGSKA (reference sequence). The length of the CDR3 is 15 residues. Written as DNA, the CDR3 is TGCAGTGCCGATGGGATGGACAGGGCCGACGCTGAGCAGTTCTTC. This translates into CSADGMDRADAEQFF.

This clonotype was counted at least ten times. The chain has TRBV27 and TRBJ1-6; TRBD1 matches at 9 bases. Trimming cost V 6 bases and J 7 bases; bases outside gene matches: 4. CDR1 is MNHEY, CDR2 SMNVEV, per germline (reference sequence). The CDR3 length is 14 residues. CDR3 residues: CASSFGQGNSPLHF. For the CDR3, the DNA is TGTGCCAGCAGCTTCGGACAGGGGAATTCACCCCTCCACTTT.

The rearrangement links TRBV25-1 to TRBJ2-7, with D possibly TRBD1 on 5 matching bases. Germline V gene lookup returns CDR1 MGHDK and CDR2 SYGVNS. The CDR3 spans 14 residues. The V end was cut by 3 bases, the J end by 3 bases, with 12 bases between. The CDR3 reads CASSDPGINYEQYF. CDR3 DNA sequence: TGTGCCAGCAGTGATCCAGGGATCAACTACGAGCAGTACTTC.

With respect to this clonotype: A read error may account for a junction end that differs from germline. The chain couples TRBV7-2 to TRBJ2-1; a possible D gene is TRBD2 (6 bases). Per the germline V gene, CDR1 is SGHTA and CDR2 is FQGNSA. The CDR3 runs 15 residues. The CDR3 region has the DNA TGTGCCAGCAGCTTAGTGGGGGGTATCTACAATGGGCAGTTCTTC. This codes for CASSLVGGIYNGQFF.

CDR3 sequence (DNA): TGTGCCAGCAGTATTATGGGGACTAGCGGGAACACCGGGGAGCTGTTTTTT. Protein product: CASSIMGTSGNTGELFF. The rearrangement links TRBV27 to TRBJ2-2, with TRBD2 matching 11 bases. This CDR3 is 17 amino acids long. With V trimmed by 5 bases and J by 1 base, 6 bases remained unmatched. Germline lookup yields CDR1 MNHEY and CDR2 SMNVEV (reference sequence).

This clonotype came up many times. The chain carries TRBV27 and TRBJ1-1; unclear D gene. CDR3 size: 13 residues. The V and J ends lost 3 bases and 1 base respectively, with 6 bases between them. Looked up from germline, CDR1 is MNHEY and CDR2 is SMNVEV (reference sequence). CDR3 region: CASSLVWNTEAFF. DNA for the CDR3: TGTGCCAGCAGTTTGGTTTGGAACACTGAAGCTTTCTTT.

Turning to this clonotype: A single base separates this from a much larger clone, so it may be a read error. The V and J genes are TRBV7-6 and TRBJ2-5; no reliable D call. The CDR3 sequence is 13 residues long. V was trimmed by 4 bases and J by 4 bases, leaving 10 bases between them. From germline, CDR1 is SGHVS and CDR2 FNYEAQ. CDR3 in DNA: TGTGCCAGCAGCTCCCACTCCCTAGAGACCCAGTACTTC. Translating gives CASSSHSLETQYF. Together with reference TRBV7-6 and TRBJ2-5, the CDR3 gives the full variable domain: GAGVSQSPRYKVTKRGQDVALRCDPISGHVSLYWYRQALGQGPEFLTYFNYEAQQDKSGLPNDRFSAERPEGSISTLTIQRTEQRDSAMYRCASSSHSLETQYFGPGTRLLVL.

The rearrangement uses TRBV5-4 and TRBJ2-7; TRBD1 is a possible D gene (6 bases). The CDR3 sequence is 14 residues long. Trimming took off 3 bases at V and 3 bases at J, with 13 bases between the two ends. CDR1 and CDR2 from the germline V gene are SGHNT and YYREEE (reference sequence). The CDR3 loop reads CASSSSGQFYEQYF. The CDR3 region has the DNA TGTGCCAGCAGCTCCTCCGGACAGTTCTACGAGCAGTACTTC.

J is TRBJ1-1 and V is TRBV5-6, with unresolved D. Germline values: CDR1 SGHDT, CDR2 YYEEEE. The ends were cut back, 4 bases at V and 1 base at J, with 20 bases in the middle. The CDR3 consists of 17 residues. This CDR3 is CASSPTYVRGPNTEAFF. The CDR3 DNA is TGTGCCAGCAGCCCGACCTACGTTCGTGGGCCGAACACTGAAGCTTTCTTT.

The rearrangement uses TRBV6-2 or TRBV6-3 and TRBJ2-1, with TRBD2 as a possible D gene (5 bases). CDR1 MNHEY and CDR2 SVGEGT come from the germline V gene. The germline V and J ends were trimmed by 4 bases and 1 base, with 14 bases remaining between them. This CDR3 comprises 16 residues. CDR3 sequence: CASSSFGLLSYNEQFF. The CDR3 coding sequence is TGTGCCAGCAGTTCCTTCGGACTTCTTTCCTACAATGAGCAGTTCTTC.

V is TRBV9 and J is TRBJ2-1, with D possibly matching TRBD1 (6 bases). V was shortened by 3 bases and J by 7 bases, with 17 bases between the two germline ends. Germline assignment: CDR1 SGDLS and CDR2 YYNGEE. The CDR3 is 15 amino acids. The CDR3 DNA is TGTGCCAGCAGCGGGGGGCATTTTACCGGGAATGAGCAGTTCTTC. Translated: CASSGGHFTGNEQFF.

This clonotype was recorded a few times. The rearrangement joins TRBV12-3 or TRBV12-4 to TRBJ2-3; D may be TRBD2 (6 bases). V lost 3 bases and J 2 bases, leaving 27 bases between the germline ends. This CDR3 comprises 20 residues. CDR3 region: CASSFLGGILTPDDTDTQYF. CDR3 DNA: TGTGCCAGCAGTTTTTTGGGGGGAATCCTGACTCCTGATGACACAGATACGCAGTATTTT.

This clonotype was picked up many times. The chain links TRBV7-9 to TRBJ2-2, with unresolved D. The CDR3 spans 15 residues. Germline V gene sequence: CDR1 SEHNR, CDR2 FQNEAQ (reference sequence). V was cut by 7 bases and J by 5 bases, with 17 bases left in between. The CDR3 DNA follows: TGTGCCAGCATCCCGACCGTTGGATTTACCGGGGAGCTGTTTTTT. Translating gives CASIPTVGFTGELFF.

This clonotype was observed at least ten times. The V gene is TRBV7-6, the J gene TRBJ1-1; 11 bases are shared with TRBD1. In germline, CDR1 is SGHVS, CDR2 FNYEAQ. CDR3 length: 16 residues. With 0 bases clipped from V and 4 bases from J, the junction kept 4 bases outside the gene matches. This chain's CDR3 is CASSLAIGQGATEAFF. In DNA form, the CDR3 reads TGTGCCAGCAGCTTAGCGATAGGACAGGGGGCCACTGAAGCTTTCTTT. The whole variable domain, filled in from reference TRBV7-6 and TRBJ1-1, reads GAGVSQSPRYKVTKRGQDVALRCDPISGHVSLYWYRQALGQGPEFLTYFNYEAQQDKSGLPNDRFSAERPEGSISTLTIQRTEQRDSAMYRCASSLAIGQGATEAFFGQGTRLTVV.

The V gene is TRBV12-3 or TRBV12-4, the J gene TRBJ1-1; 8 positions agree with TRBD1. The CDR3 is 15 residues long. Trimming removed 7 bases from V and 1 base from J; junction bases left unmatched: 8. The CDR3, as DNA: TGTGCCAGCAATATGGCCGGGACAGGGAACACTGAAGCTTTCTTT. Protein product: CASNMAGTGNTEAFF.

As for this clonotype: A much bigger clone sits one base away, suggesting this may be a read error. The chain uses TRBV4-2 and TRBJ2-3; D uncertain. The CDR3 is 16 amino acids. CDR1 and CDR2 (germline): LGHNA, YNFKEQ. Between the trimmed V and J ends, which lost 2 bases and 4 bases, there was a span of 16 bases. The CDR3 sequence is CASSQSDTNPADTQYF. As DNA, the CDR3 is TGTGCCAGCAGCCAAAGCGACACCAACCCAGCAGATACGCAGTATTTT.

As concerns this clonotype: At one of its ends the junction is not consistent with the germline gene, which may arise from a read error. The chain combines TRBV20-1 with TRBJ2-7; 8 bases align to TRBD2. CDR3 length: 13 amino acids. Germline CDR1 DFQATT, CDR2 SNEGSKA (reference sequence). CDR3 amino acids: CSAKLAGVYEQNF. The CDR3 coding sequence is TGCAGTGCTAAGCTAGCGGGCGTCTACGAGCAGAACTTC.

The chain carries TRBV18 and TRBJ2-6; tentatively, D is TRBD2 (5 bases). The germline gives CDR1 KGHSH, CDR2 LQKENI. V shed 6 bases and J shed 4 bases, with 16 bases lying between them. CDR3 length equals 16 residues. The CDR3 spells CASSTCTGTGANVLTF. As DNA, the CDR3 is TGTGCCAGCTCTACATGTACGGGAACCGGGGCCAACGTCCTGACTTTC.